One sample yielded the 8 T cell receptor beta chains listed below, sequenced in a study of read filtering for tumor transcriptome and immune sequencing. The library was built from about 0.4 ug RNA with molecular barcoded adaptors for alpha/delta and beta/gamma chains. TCRdb re-derived calls from the reads in MiXCR, one entry per CDR3 protein. The data contain roughly 130,000 distinct CDR3 sequences, 10% to 15% of them singletons. Sequenced: a population of CD138-negative cells sorted from bone marrow. The receptors originated from a donor aged 40 or over with multiple myeloma.

This clonotype was detected ten times or more. V is TRBV30 and J is TRBJ2-7, with 10 bases lining up with TRBD1. V lost 3 bases, J lost 2 bases, and 4 bases stayed unmatched. Germline CDR1 reads GTSNPN; CDR2 reads SVGIG (reference sequence). The CDR3 has 14 amino acids. In DNA form, the CDR3 reads TGTGCCTGGAGAGGGACAGGGGCCGCCTACGAGCAGTACTTC. This gives the protein CAWRGTGAAYEQYF.

The rearrangement uses TRBV11-2 and TRBJ2-5, with 8 positions matching TRBD2. CDR3 length: 17 amino acids. J lost 3 bases, V lost 0 bases, and 9 bases had no gene match. Germline-derived CDR1 and CDR2 are SGHAT and FQNNGV. The CDR3 DNA follows: TGTGCCAGCAGCTTAGAGTTACTCAGCGGGGGAAAAGAGACCCAGTACTTC. Protein: CASSLELLSGGKETQYF.

This clonotype was counted at least ten times. The chain couples TRBV5-4 to TRBJ2-7; D might be TRBD1 or TRBD2, each matching 5 bases. The CDR3 sequence is 15 residues long. Trimming cost V 0 bases and J 1 base, with 11 bases left between them. The germline CDR1 and CDR2 sequences are SGHNT and YYREEE (reference sequence). CDR3 protein: CASSLGGTKSYEQYF. The CDR3 DNA sequence: TGTGCCAGCAGCTTGGGGGGGACGAAGTCCTACGAGCAGTACTTC.

This clonotype came up many times. V usage is TRBV29-1 and J usage is TRBJ1-1; TRBD1 might be the D (6 bases). This CDR3 spans 15 amino acids. Between the trimmed V and J ends, which lost 3 bases and 7 bases, there was a span of 21 bases. Germline CDR1 is SQVTM and CDR2 is ANQGSEA. The CDR3 loop reads CSVEPGGGYPYEAFF. CDR3 in DNA: TGCAGCGTTGAGCCGGGGGGCGGGTATCCTTATGAAGCTTTCTTT.

This clonotype was observed many times. This chain uses TRBV7-9 with TRBJ2-1; TRBD2 aligns across 14 bases. V shed 5 bases, J shed 6 bases, and the junction held 3 bases outside the gene matches. The CDR3 covers 15 residues. CDR1 SEHNR and CDR2 FQNEAQ come from the germline V gene (reference sequence). The CDR3 DNA sequence: TGTGCCAGCAGCCCTGGGACTAGCGGGGGCAATGAGCAGTTCTTC. Residues: CASSPGTSGGNEQFF.

In its sample, this clonotype was seen many times. V usage is TRBV29-1 and J usage is TRBJ2-1; D call uncertain. The CDR3 has 12 amino acids. Germline assignment: CDR1 SQVTM and CDR2 ANQGSEA. V gave up 6 bases and J gave up 4 bases, with 10 bases separating them. The CDR3 loop reads CSVVPAYNEQFF. CDR3 sequence (DNA): TGCAGCGTCGTACCAGCGTACAATGAGCAGTTCTTC.

In this sample, this clonotype turned up many times. This chain uses TRBV10-3 with TRBJ2-1; 16 nucleotides match TRBD2. This CDR3 region has 19 residues. Trimming at V came to 4 bases and at J to 2 bases, leaving 8 bases not matched to a gene. Germline CDR1 ENHRY, CDR2 SYGVKD. The chain's CDR3 is CAISVGGTSGRATYNEQFF. The CDR3 DNA sequence: TGTGCCATCAGTGTAGGAGGGACTAGCGGGAGGGCGACCTACAATGAGCAGTTCTTC.

This clonotype was picked up many times. This chain connects TRBV2 to TRBJ2-3; D gene unclear. The CDR3 is 16 amino acids. V was pared by 3 bases and J by 0 bases, with 13 bases between. The germline gives CDR1 SNHLY, CDR2 FYNNEI. This chain's CDR3 is CASSDVSGASTDTQYF. CDR3 DNA: TGTGCCAGCAGTGATGTCTCAGGAGCTAGCACAGATACGCAGTATTTT.